This T cell receptor (beta chain) originates from a study of T-cell reconstitution after alpha-beta-depleted transplantation in children. The authors prepared the TCRbeta library with unique molecular identifiers. TCRdb passed the PCR reads through MiXCR, listing each CDR3 protein once. This sample has about 540,000 distinct CDR3 sequences, with approximately 20% found just once. There are 16 residues in the CDR3. V was shortened by 8 bases and J by 2 bases, with 18 bases between the two germline ends. In germline, CDR1 is LNHDA, CDR2 SQIVND (reference sequence). The clonotype originates from a human donor who donated a stem cell graft to a child with acute lymphoblastic leukemia. The chain joins TRBV19 to TRBJ2-2; D is possibly TRBD1 (5 bases). Material: PBMCs from the stem cell graft donor, obtained from the stem cell graft. CDR3 DNA: TGTGCCAGTTCTGTCTCCTGGGGCGGAAACACCGGGGAGCTGTTTTTT. Translating it yields CASSVSWGGNTGELFF.